The clone carrying this TCR beta chain appeared once. The sample comes from a study of blood T cell repertoires in COVID-19. About the research overall: Whether acute or convalescent, the COVID-19 samples came from the United States, Italy and Spain. PBMCs, B-cell-depleted T cells, or T cells were the source of the cDNA or gDNA that made up the material.

Here immunoSEQ multiplex PCR was the method, and the copy in TCRdb shows in-frame clones only, minus some. The data show about 78,000 clones, with 86% seen just once and around 5.3% held by the top ten. With V trimmed by 7 bases and J by 10 bases, 11 bases remained unmatched. Germline-derived CDR1 and CDR2 are LNHDA and SQIVND (reference sequence). The length of the CDR3 is 15 residues. The origin of this receptor is a man aged 45 to 65 with active or convalescent COVID-19. The chain joins TRBV19 to TRBJ1-6, with 9 nucleotides matching TRBD1. Sequencing input: peripheral blood. CDR3 in DNA: TGTGCCAGTACCTCGGGACAGGGTCTACAGTCACCCCTCCACTTT. Translated, it gives CASTSGQGLQSPLHF. The complete variable domain, with remaining parts taken from reference TRBV19 and TRBJ1-6, reads DGGITQSPKYLFRKEGQNVTLSCEQNLNHDAMYWYRQDPGQGLRLIYYSQIVNDFQKGDIAEGYSVSREKKESFPLTVTSAQKNPTAFYLCASTSGQGLQSPLHFGNGTRLTVT.